This T cell receptor (beta chain) emerged from a study of CD8 T cells in Susac syndrome. The CDR3 has 14 amino acids. The germline V gene encodes CDR1 DFQATT and CDR2 SNEGSKA (reference sequence). V gave up 4 bases and J gave up 3 bases, with 14 bases separating them. The authors reverse transcribed roughly 0.5 to 1 ug RNA with random hexamers. Amplification of the TCR beta CDR3 was carried out by immunoSEQ multiplex PCR, which spanned a total of 54 Vbeta and 13 Jbeta segments. Each CDR3 protein is one row after TCRdb ran MiXCR on the immunoSEQ multiplex PCR reads. In the table there are around 150,000 distinct CDR3 sequences, 85% to 95% of which are singletons. Study results and limitations: Acknowledgment was made by the study that its TCR sequencing and HLA analysis involved a relatively small number of individuals.

TCR beta from blood CD8+ and CD4+ T cells was sequenced. In contrast to the negatively isolated CD8+ and CD4+ T cells, TEMRA cells were FACS-enriched. This clonotype was observed once. What it binds is not known. The chain uses TRBV20-1 and TRBJ2-3; a possible D gene is TRBD1 (7 bases). The source of this sequence is a human donor with multiple sclerosis. What was sequenced was CD4+ T cells from PBMCs. The CDR3, as DNA: TGCAGTGCTAAGGAGGGGGCAAGGACAGATACGCAGTATTTT. This encodes CSAKEGARTDTQYF.